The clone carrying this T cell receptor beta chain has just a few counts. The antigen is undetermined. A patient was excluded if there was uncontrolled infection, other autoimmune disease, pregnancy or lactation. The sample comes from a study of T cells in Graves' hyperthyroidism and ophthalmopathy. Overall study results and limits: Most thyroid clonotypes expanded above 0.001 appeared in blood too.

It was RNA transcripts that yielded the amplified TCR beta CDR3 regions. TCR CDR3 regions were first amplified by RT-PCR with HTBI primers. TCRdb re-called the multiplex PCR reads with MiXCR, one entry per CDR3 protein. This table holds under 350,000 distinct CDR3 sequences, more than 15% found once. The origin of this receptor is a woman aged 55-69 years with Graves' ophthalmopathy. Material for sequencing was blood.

The CDR3 nucleotides read TGTGCCAGCAGCCACGCTCCGGGACAGGGGGATTCAGATACGCAGTATTTT. Protein: CASSHAPGQGDSDTQYF. This chain connects TRBV3-1 to TRBJ2-3; 11 bases match TRBD1. Trimming removed 3 bases from V and 4 bases from J; junction bases left unmatched: 9. Per the germline V gene, CDR1 is LGHDT and CDR2 is YNNKEL (reference sequence). CDR3 size: 17 residues.